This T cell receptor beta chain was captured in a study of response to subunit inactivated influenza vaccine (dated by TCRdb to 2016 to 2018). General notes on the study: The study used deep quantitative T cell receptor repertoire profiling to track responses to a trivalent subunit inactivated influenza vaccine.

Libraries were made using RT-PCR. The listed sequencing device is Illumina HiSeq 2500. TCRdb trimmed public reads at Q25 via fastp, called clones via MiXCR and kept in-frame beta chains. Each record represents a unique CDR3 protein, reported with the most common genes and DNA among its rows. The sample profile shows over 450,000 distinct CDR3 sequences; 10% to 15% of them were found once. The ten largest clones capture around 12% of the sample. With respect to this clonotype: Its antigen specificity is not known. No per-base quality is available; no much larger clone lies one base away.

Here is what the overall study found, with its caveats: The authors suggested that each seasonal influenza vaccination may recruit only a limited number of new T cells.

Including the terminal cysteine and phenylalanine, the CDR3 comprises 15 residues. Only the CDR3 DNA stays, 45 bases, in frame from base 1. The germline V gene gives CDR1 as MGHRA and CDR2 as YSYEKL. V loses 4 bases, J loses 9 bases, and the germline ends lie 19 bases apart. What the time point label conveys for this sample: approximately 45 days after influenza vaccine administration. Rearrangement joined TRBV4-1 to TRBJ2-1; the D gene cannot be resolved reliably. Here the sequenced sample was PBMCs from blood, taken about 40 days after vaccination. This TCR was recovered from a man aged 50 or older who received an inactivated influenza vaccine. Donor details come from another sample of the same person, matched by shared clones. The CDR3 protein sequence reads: CASSPVPNRTPEQFF. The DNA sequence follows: TGCGCCAGCAGCCCAGTCCCGAACCGGACCCCTGAGCAGTTCTTC.